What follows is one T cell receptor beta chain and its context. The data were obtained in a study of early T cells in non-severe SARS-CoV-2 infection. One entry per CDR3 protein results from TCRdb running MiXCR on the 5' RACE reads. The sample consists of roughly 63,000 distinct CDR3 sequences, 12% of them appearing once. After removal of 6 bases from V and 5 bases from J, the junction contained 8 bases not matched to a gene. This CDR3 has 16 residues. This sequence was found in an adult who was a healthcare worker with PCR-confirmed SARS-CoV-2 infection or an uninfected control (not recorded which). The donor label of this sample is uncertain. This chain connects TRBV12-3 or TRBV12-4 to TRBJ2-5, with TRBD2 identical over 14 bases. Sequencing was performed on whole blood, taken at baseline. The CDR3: CASRTTGTSGGETQYF. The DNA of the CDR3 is TGTGCCAGCAGAACGACCGGGACTAGCGGGGGTGAGACCCAGTACTTC.